These 9 T cell receptor beta chains were sequenced from one sample in a study of blood T cell repertoires in COVID-19. TCRdb's table, derived via immunoSEQ multiplex PCR, lists solely in-frame clones and lacks some. The sample has around 190,000 clones; approximately 90% are singletons. The sample consisted of peripheral blood. Receptor source: a human donor in a cohort sampled during active COVID-19.

The genes are TRBV5-4 and TRBJ1-2, with a tentative D call TRBD1 (6 bases). The ends were cut back, 0 bases at V and 2 bases at J, with 11 bases in the middle. This CDR3 is 15 amino acids long. Per the germline V gene, CDR1 is SGHNT and CDR2 is YYREEE (reference sequence). CDR3: CASSLDWGQNYGYTF. CDR3 DNA: TGTGCCAGCAGCTTGGATTGGGGGCAGAACTATGGCTACACCTTC. Complete variable domain (other parts from reference TRBV5-4 and TRBJ1-2): ETGVTQSPTHLIKTRGQQVTLRCSSQSGHNTVSWYQQALGQGPQFIFQYYREEENGRGNFPPRFSGLQFPNYSSELNVNALELDDSALYLCASSLDWGQNYGYTFGSGTRLTVV.

The chain is built from TRBV18 and TRBJ1-5; D might be TRBD1 (5 bases). Germline V gene data show CDR1 as KGHSH and CDR2 as LQKENI. The V end lost 3 bases, the J end lost 6 bases, and 12 bases lay between the germline ends. This CDR3 spans 14 amino acids. The CDR3 nucleotides read TGTGCCAGCTCACCCGGACAACTACCTCAGCCCCAGCATTTT. As protein: CASSPGQLPQPQHF. Together with reference TRBV18 and TRBJ1-5, the CDR3 gives the full variable domain: NAGVMQNPRHLVRRRGQEARLRCSPMKGHSHVYWYRQLPEEGLKFMVYLQKENIIDESGMPKERFSAEFPKEGPSILRIQQVVRGDSAAYFCASSPGQLPQPQHFGDGTRLSIL.

The chain recombines TRBV27 with TRBJ2-1, with D tentatively TRBD2 (5 bases). The V end was cut by 6 bases, the J end by 7 bases, with 19 bases between. CDR1 is MNHEY, CDR2 SMNVEV, per germline (reference sequence). CDR3 length: 15 residues. CDR3 sequence reads: CASSSPARAGNEQFF. CDR3 nucleotide sequence: TGTGCCAGCAGCTCCCCAGCACGGGCGGGTAATGAGCAGTTCTTC.

The chain couples TRBV3-1 (or the pseudogene TRBV3-2) to TRBJ2-3, with 7 bases identical to TRBD2. Unmatched junction bases numbered 7, after V lost 0 bases and J lost 4 bases. Germline V CDR1 and CDR2: LGHDT, YNNKEL (reference sequence). The CDR3 totals 16 residues. In DNA form, the CDR3 reads TGTGCCAGCAGCCAAGATTCTAGGGGAGGGTCAGATACGCAGTATTTT. Residues: CASSQDSRGGSDTQYF.

The CDR3 DNA reads TGCGCCAGCAGCTCCGGGACAGGGGGCGCTGGGGCCAACGTCCTGACTTTC. It specifies CASSSGTGGAGANVLTF. J is TRBJ2-6 and V is TRBV5-1, with 12 bases that match TRBD1. V lost 3 bases to trimming and J lost 2 bases; unmatched junction nucleotides: 3. The CDR3 is 17 amino acids. Germline V gives CDR1 SGHRS, CDR2 YFSETQ.

The rearrangement uses TRBV6-1 and TRBJ1-1; possible D gene TRBD1, 6 bases. The germline gives CDR1 MNHNS, CDR2 SASEGT. V was trimmed by 0 bases and J by 1 base, leaving 12 bases between them. The CDR3 spans 16 residues. In nucleotides, the CDR3 is TGTGCCAGCAGTGAAGCGTTCGACAGGTGGAACACTGAAGCTTTCTTT. Its protein product is CASSEAFDRWNTEAFF.

The V and J genes are TRBV6-2 or TRBV6-3 and TRBJ1-4, with TRBD1 matching 8 bases. Unmatched junction bases numbered 7, after V lost 2 bases and J lost 8 bases. CDR1 is MNHEY, CDR2 SVGEGT, per germline. The CDR3 loop spans 15 amino acids. The CDR3 protein is CASSYPVTGEEKLFF. CDR3 sequence (DNA): TGTGCCAGCAGTTACCCCGTGACAGGGGAGGAAAAACTGTTTTTT.

The chain carries TRBV6-2 or TRBV6-3 and TRBJ2-7; D gene uncertain. V was trimmed by 2 bases and J by 3 bases, leaving 8 bases between them. Germline values: CDR1 MNHEY, CDR2 SVGEGT. CDR3 size: 13 residues. CDR3 region: CASSYPPSYEQYF. The CDR3 DNA follows: TGTGCCAGCAGTTACCCGCCTAGCTACGAGCAGTACTTC.

This chain links TRBV2 with TRBJ1-4; D is unresolved. V lost 2 bases, J lost 0 bases, and 10 bases lay in between. Germline values: CDR1 SNHLY, CDR2 FYNNEI. The CDR3 sequence is 16 residues long. The CDR3, as DNA: TGTGCCAGCAGTGAAAGGACGGACTCAACTAATGAAAAACTGTTTTTT. This encodes CASSERTDSTNEKLFF.